This T cell receptor (beta chain) was found in a study of patients and donors after allogeneic stem cell transplantation. One entry per CDR3 protein results from TCRdb running MiXCR on the RT-PCR reads. The sample lists about 960,000 distinct CDR3 sequences; about a sixth were seen once. The germline CDR1 and CDR2 sequences are LGHNA and YSLEER. This CDR3 is built from 16 residues. With V trimmed by 0 bases and J by 1 base, 4 bases remained unmatched. The sequenced sample was blood, either unsorted or a sorted T cell fraction (not recorded which). The chain has TRBV4-3 and TRBJ2-3; 7 nucleotides agree with TRBD2. This TCR derives from a human donor who was either an allogeneic HSCT recipient or a stem cell or donor lymphocyte infusion donor (not recorded which). It is not recorded whose cells these are; they may come from a transplant donor. The CDR3 coding sequence is TGCGCCAGCAGCCAAGACGAAACTAGCGGCACAGATACGCAGTATTTT. Protein product: CASSQDETSGTDTQYF.